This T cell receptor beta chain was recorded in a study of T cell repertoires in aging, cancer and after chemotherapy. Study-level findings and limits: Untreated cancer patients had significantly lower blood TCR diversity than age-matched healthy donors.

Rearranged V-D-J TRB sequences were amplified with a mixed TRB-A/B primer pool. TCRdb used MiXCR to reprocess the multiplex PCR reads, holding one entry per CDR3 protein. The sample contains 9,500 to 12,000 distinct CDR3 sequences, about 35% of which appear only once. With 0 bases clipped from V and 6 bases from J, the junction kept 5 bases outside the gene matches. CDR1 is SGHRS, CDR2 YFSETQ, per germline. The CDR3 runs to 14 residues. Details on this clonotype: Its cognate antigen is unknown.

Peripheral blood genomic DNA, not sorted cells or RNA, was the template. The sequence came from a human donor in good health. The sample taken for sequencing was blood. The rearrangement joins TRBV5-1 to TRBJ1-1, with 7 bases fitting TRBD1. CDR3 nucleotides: TGCGCCAGCAGCTTGGGACAGGGAGGGGCTGAAGCTTTCTTT. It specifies CASSLGQGGAEAFF.